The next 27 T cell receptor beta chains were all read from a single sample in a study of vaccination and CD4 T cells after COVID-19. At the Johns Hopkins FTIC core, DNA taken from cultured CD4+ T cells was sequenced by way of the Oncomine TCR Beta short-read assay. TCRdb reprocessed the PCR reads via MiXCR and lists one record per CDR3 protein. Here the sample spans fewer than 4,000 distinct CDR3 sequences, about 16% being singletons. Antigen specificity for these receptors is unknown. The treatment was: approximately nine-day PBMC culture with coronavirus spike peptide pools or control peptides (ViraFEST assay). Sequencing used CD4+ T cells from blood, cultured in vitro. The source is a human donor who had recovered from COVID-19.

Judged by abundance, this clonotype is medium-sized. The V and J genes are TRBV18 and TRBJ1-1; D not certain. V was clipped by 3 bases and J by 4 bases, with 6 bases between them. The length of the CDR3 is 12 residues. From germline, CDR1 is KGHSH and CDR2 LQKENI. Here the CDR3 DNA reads TGTGCCAGCTCACCGTGGGGCACTGAAGCTTTCTTT. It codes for CASSPWGTEAFF. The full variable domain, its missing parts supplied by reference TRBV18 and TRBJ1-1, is NAGVMQNPRHLVRRRGQEARLRCSPMKGHSHVYWYRQLPEEGLKFMVYLQKENIIDESGMPKERFSAEFPKEGPSILRIQQVVRGDSAAYFCASSPWGTEAFFGQGTRLTVV.

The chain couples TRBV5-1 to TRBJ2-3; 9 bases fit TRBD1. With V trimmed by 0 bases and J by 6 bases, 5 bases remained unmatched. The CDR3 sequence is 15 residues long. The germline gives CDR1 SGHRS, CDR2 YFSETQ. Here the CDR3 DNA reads TGCGCCAGCAGCTTGGGGGACAGGGCCTCCGATACGCAGTATTTT. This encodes CASSLGDRASDTQYF.

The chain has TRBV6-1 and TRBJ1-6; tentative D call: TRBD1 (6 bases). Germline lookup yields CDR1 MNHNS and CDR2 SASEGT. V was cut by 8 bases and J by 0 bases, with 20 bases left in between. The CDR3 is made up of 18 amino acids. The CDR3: CASRFARTVRSYNSPLHF. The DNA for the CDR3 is TGTGCCAGCCGGTTCGCAAGGACAGTTCGCTCCTATAATTCACCCCTCCACTTT.

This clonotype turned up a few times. The CDR3 reads CASSRTDTNYGYTF. CDR3 in DNA: TGTGCCAGCAGTCGGACAGATACTAACTATGGCTACACCTTC. V usage is TRBV6-1 and J usage is TRBJ1-2; D is possibly TRBD1 (6 bases). CDR1 is MNHNS, CDR2 SASEGT, per germline. This CDR3 has 14 amino acids. V gave up 5 bases and J gave up 0 bases, with 10 bases separating them.

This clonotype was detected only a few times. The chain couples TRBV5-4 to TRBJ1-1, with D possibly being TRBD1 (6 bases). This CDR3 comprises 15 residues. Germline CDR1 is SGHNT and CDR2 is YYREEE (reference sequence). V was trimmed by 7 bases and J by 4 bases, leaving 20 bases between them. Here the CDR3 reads CASCLGGAERTEAFF. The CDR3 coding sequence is TGTGCCAGCTGCCTAGGGGGGGCAGAGCGCACTGAAGCTTTCTTT.

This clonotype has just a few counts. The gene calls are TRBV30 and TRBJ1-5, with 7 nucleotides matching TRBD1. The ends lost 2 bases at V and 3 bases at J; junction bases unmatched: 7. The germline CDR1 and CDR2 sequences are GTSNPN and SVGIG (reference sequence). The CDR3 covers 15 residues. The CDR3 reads CAWSRGDSNNQPQHF. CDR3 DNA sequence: TGTGCCTGGAGTAGAGGGGACAGTAACAATCAGCCCCAGCATTTT. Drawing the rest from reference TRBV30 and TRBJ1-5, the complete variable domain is SQTIHQWPATLVQPVGSPLSLECTVEGTSNPNLYWYRQAAGRGLQLLFYSVGIGQISSEVPQNLSASRPQDRQFILSSKKLLLSDSGFYLCAWSRGDSNNQPQHFGDGTRLSIL.

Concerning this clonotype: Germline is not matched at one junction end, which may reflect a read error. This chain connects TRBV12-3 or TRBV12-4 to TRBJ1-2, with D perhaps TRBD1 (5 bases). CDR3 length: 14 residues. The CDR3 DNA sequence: TGTGCCAGCAGTTTCTGGGCCAGGGCCCATGGCCACACCTTC. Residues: CASSFWARAHGHTF.

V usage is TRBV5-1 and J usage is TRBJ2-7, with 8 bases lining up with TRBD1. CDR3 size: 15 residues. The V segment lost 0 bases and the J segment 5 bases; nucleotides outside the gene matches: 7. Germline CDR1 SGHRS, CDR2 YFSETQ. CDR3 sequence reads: CASSLGQGSFDEQYF. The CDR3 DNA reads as TGCGCCAGCAGCTTGGGACAGGGGAGTTTCGACGAGCAGTACTTC.

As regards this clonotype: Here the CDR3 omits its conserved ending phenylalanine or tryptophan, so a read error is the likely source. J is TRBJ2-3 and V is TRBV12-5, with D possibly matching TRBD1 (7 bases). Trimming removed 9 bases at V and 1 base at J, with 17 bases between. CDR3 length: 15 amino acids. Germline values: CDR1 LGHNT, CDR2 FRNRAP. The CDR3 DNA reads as TGTGCTAGCGGTCACAGGGGACTCGGCACAGATACGCAGTATTCT. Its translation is CASGHRGLGTDTQYS.

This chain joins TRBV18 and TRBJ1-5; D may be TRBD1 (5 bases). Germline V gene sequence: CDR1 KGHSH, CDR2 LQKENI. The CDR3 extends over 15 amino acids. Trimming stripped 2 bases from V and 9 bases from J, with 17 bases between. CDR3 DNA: TGTGCCAGCTCACCAACCAAACAGGCTATTGGGCCCCAGCATTTT. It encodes CASSPTKQAIGPQHF.

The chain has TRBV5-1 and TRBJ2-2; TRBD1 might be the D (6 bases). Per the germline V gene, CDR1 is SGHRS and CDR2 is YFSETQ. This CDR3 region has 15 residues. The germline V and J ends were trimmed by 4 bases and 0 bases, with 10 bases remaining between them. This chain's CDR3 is CASSPGTTNTGELFF. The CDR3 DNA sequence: TGCGCCAGCAGCCCAGGGACAACGAACACCGGGGAGCTGTTTTTT.

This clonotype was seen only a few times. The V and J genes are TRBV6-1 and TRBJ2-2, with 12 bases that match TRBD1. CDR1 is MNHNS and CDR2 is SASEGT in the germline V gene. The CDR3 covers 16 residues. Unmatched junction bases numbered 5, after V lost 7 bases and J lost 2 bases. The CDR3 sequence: CASTSGTGGNTGELFF. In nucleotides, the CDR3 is TGTGCCAGCACGTCCGGGACAGGGGGCAACACCGGGGAGCTGTTTTTT.

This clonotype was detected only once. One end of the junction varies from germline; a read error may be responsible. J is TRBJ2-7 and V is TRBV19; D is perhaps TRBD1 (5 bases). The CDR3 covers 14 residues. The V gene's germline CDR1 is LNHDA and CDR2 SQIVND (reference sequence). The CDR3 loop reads CVSSIGVGTYEQYF. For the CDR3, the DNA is TGTGTCAGTAGTATAGGGGTCGGCACCTACGAGCAGTACTTC.

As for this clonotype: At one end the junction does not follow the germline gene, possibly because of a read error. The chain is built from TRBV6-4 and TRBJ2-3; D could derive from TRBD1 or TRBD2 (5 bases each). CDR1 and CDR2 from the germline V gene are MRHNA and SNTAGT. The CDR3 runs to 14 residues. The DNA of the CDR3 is TGTGCCAACAGTGAGAGAGGGGGCACAGATACGCAGTATTTT. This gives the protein CANSERGGTDTQYF.

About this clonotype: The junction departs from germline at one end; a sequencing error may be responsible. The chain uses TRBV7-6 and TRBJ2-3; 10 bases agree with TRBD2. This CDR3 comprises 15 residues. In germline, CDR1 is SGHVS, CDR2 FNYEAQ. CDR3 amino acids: CASSLGLAGTDTQCF. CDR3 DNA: TGTGCCAGCAGCTTAGGACTAGCGGGCACAGATACGCAGTGTTTT.

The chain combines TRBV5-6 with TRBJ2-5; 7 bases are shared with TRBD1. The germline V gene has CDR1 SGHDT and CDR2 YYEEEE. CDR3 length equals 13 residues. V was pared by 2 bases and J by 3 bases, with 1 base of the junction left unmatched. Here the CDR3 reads CASSFGTEETQYF. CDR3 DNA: TGTGCCAGCAGCTTCGGGACAGAAGAGACCCAGTACTTC.

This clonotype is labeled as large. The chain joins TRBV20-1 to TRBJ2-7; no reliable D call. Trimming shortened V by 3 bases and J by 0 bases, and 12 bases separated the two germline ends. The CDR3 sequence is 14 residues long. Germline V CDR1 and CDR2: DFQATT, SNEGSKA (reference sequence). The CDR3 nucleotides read TGCAGTGCTAGCCCCCCTAGGGACTCCTACGAGCAGTACTTC. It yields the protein CSASPPRDSYEQYF.

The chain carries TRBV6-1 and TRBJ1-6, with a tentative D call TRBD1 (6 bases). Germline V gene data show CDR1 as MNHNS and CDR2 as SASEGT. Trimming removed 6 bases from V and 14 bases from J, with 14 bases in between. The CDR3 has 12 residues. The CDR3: CASSPSRGALHF. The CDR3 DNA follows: TGTGCCAGCAGCCCCTCCAGGGGAGCCCTCCACTTT.

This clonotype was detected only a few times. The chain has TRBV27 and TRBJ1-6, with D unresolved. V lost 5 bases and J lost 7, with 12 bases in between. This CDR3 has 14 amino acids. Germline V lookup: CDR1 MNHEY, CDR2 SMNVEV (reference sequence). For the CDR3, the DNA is TGTGCCAGCAGTCCCCTAGGAGAGAATTCACCCCTCCACTTT. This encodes CASSPLGENSPLHF.

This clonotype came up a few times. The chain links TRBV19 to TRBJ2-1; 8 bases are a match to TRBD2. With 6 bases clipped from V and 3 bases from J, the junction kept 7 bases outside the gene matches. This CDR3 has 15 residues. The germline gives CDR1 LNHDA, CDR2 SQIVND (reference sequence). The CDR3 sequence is CASRLGAGVYNEQFF. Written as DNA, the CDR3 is TGTGCCAGTAGACTTGGAGCGGGGGTCTACAATGAGCAGTTCTTC.

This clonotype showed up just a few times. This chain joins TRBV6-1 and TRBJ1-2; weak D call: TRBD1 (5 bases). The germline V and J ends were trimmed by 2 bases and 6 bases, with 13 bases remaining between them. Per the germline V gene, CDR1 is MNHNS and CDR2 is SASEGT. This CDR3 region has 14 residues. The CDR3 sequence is CASSETRGADGYTF. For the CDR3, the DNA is TGTGCCAGCAGTGAAACCCGCGGGGCGGATGGCTACACCTTC.

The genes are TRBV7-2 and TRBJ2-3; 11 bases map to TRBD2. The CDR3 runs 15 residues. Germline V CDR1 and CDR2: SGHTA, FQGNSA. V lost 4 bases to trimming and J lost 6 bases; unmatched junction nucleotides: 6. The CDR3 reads CASSSTSGGWDTQYF. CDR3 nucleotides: TGTGCCAGCAGCTCCACTAGCGGGGGCTGGGATACGCAGTATTTT.

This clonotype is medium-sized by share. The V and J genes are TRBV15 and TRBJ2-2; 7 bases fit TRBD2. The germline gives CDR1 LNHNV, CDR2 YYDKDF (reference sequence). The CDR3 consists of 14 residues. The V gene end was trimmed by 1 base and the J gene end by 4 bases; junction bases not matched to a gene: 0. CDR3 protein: CATSRGEGTGELFF. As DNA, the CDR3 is TGTGCCACCAGCAGAGGGGAGGGCACCGGGGAGCTGTTTTTT.

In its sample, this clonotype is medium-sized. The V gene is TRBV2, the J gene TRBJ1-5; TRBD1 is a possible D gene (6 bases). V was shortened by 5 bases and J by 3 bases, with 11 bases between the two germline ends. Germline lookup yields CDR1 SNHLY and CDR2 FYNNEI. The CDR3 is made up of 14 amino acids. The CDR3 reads CASSPNRDNQPQHF. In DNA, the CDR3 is TGTGCCAGCAGTCCTAACAGGGACAATCAGCCCCAGCATTTT.

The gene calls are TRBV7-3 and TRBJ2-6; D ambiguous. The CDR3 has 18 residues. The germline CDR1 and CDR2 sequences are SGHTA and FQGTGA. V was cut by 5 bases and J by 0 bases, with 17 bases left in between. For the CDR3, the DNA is TGTGCCAGCAGCCATTCCCCGTTTCGTGGCTCTGGGGCCAACGTCCTGACTTTC. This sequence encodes CASSHSPFRGSGANVLTF.

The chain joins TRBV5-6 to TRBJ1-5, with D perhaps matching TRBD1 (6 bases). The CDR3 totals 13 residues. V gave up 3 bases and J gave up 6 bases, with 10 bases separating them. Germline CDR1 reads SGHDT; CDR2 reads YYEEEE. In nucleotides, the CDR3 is TGTGCCAGCAGCTCTTCAGGGGTTCAGCCCCAGCATTTT. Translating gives CASSSSGVQPQHF.

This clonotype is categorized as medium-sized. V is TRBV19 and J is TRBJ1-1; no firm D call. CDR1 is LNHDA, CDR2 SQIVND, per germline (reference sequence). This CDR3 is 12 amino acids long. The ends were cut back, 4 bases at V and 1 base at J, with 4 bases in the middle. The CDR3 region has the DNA TGTGCCAGTAGTAGACAGAACACTGAAGCTTTCTTT. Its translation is CASSRQNTEAFF.